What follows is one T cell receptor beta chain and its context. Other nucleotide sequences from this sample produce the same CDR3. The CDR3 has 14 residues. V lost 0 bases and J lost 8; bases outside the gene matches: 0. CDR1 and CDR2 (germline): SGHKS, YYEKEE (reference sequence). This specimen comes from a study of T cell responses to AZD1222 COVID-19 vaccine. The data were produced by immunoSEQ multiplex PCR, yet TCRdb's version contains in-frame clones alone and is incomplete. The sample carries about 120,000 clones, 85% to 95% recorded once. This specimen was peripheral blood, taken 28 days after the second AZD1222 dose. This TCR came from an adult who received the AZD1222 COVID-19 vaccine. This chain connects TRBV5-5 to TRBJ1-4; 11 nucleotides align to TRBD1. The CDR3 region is CASSLGTGGEKLFF. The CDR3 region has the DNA TGTGCCAGCAGCTTGGGGACAGGGGGCGAAAAACTGTTTTTT. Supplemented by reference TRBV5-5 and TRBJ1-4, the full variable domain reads DAGVTQSPTHLIKTRGQQVTLRCSPISGHKSVSWYQQVLGQGPQFIFQYYEKEERGRGNFPDRFSARQFPNYSSELNVNALLLGDSALYLCASSLGTGGEKLFFGSGTQLSVL.